Below are 30 T cell receptor beta chains sequenced from a single sample in a study of quantifying T cell responses using KT2 cells. Whole-study context: TCR alpha and beta constant-region primers primed reverse transcription of RNA.

An oligo carrying a UMI was ligated to the cDNA 3' end. The first PCR ran roughly 4 cycles with an equimolar RC1.1 and RC1.2 beta primer mix. TCRdb called the UMI-ligation and nested PCR reads again in MiXCR, with one record for every CDR3 protein. The data hold about 32,000 distinct CDR3 sequences, with approximately 6.8% observed a single time. The sequenced sample was PBMCs spiked with cells of the T cell clone KT2. All receptors derive from a human donor.

The genes are TRBV7-3 and TRBJ2-3; 8 nucleotides agree with TRBD2. The CDR3 has 15 residues. The V segment lost 3 bases and the J segment 6 bases; nucleotides outside the gene matches: 8. Germline CDR1 reads SGHTA; CDR2 reads FQGTGA. CDR3 in DNA: TGTGCCAGCAGCTTCGTAGCGGGGAAAGAGGATACGCAGTATTTT. Its protein is CASSFVAGKEDTQYF.

In its sample, this clonotype was seen many times. The chain uses TRBV6-5 and TRBJ1-2; D not certain. V lost 10 bases to trimming and J lost 2 bases, with 8 bases between them. Looked up from germline, CDR1 is MNHEY and CDR2 is SVGAGI. The CDR3 is 11 amino acids. The CDR3 reads CAIGGNYGYTF. The CDR3, as DNA: TGTGCCATCGGAGGGAACTATGGCTACACCTTC.

In its sample, this clonotype was seen a few times. This chain links TRBV7-8 with TRBJ2-7; D is perhaps TRBD2 (6 bases). Germline CDR1 reads SGHVS; CDR2 reads FQNEAQ. V dropped 3 bases and J dropped 3 bases, with 12 bases sitting between them. This CDR3 is built from 14 residues. This chain's CDR3 is CASSFSGANYEQYF. CDR3 bases: TGTGCCAGCAGCTTCTCGGGAGCTAACTACGAGCAGTACTTC.

In this sample, this clonotype turned up many times. The rearrangement joins TRBV6-5 to TRBJ2-3; the match to TRBD2 covers 10 bases. J lost 3 bases, V lost 5 bases, and 8 bases had no gene match. The CDR3 is 16 amino acids. The germline V gene encodes CDR1 MNHEY and CDR2 SVGAGI. The chain's CDR3 is CASSQLSGRSTDTQYF. DNA of the CDR3: TGTGCCAGCAGTCAACTTAGCGGGAGGTCGACAGATACGCAGTATTTT.

This clonotype was seen at least ten times. The genes are TRBV2 and TRBJ1-2; D is uncertain. CDR3 length: 13 amino acids. Germline CDR1 reads SNHLY; CDR2 reads FYNNEI. Trimming removed 3 bases at V and 5 bases at J, with 10 bases between. CDR3 nucleotides: TGTGCCAGCAGTGAGGTGAAGCGTTATGGCTACACCTTC. It translates to CASSEVKRYGYTF.

Only a few counts were recorded for this clonotype. The CDR3 reads CASTQTGPQPQHF. For the CDR3, the DNA is TGTGCCAGCACCCAGACAGGGCCGCAGCCCCAGCATTTT. The rearrangement uses TRBV12-3 or TRBV12-4 and TRBJ1-5, with 7 bases matching TRBD1. This CDR3 contains 13 residues. The ends lost 7 bases at V and 7 bases at J; junction bases unmatched: 7.

This clonotype was found a few times. DNA of the CDR3: TGTGCCAGCAGCGTAGGGACAACCTACGAGCAGTACTTC. Protein product: CASSVGTTYEQYF. The chain has TRBV9 and TRBJ2-7, with a weak D call TRBD1 (5 bases). Germline CDR1 SGDLS, CDR2 YYNGEE. The CDR3 totals 13 residues. V shed 0 bases and J shed 2 bases, with 6 bases lying between them.

This clonotype showed up many times. The J gene is TRBJ2-7, the V gene TRBV27, with TRBD1 matching over 10 bases. This CDR3 has 15 residues. Trimming cost V 9 bases and J 3 bases; bases outside gene matches: 11. CDR1 and CDR2 from the germline V gene are MNHEY and SMNVEV (reference sequence). CDR3 sequence reads: CARKPGTGDYYEQYF. The CDR3 nucleotides are TGTGCCAGGAAACCGGGGACAGGGGATTACTACGAGCAGTACTTC.

For this clonotype: An end of the junction differs from the germline gene, which may be a read error. The V and J genes are TRBV18 and TRBJ1-1; D remains unclear. The CDR3 covers 16 residues. CDR1 and CDR2 from the germline V gene are KGHSH and LQKENI. CDR3 loop: CASSPYALGEGTGAFF. DNA for the CDR3: TGTGCCAGCTCACCATATGCTTTAGGAGAAGGCACTGGAGCTTTCTTT.

This clonotype was observed at least ten times. The chain recombines TRBV4-2 with TRBJ2-1; TRBD2 matches 8 bases. The CDR3 consists of 16 residues. The J segment lost 9 bases and the V segment lost 4 bases, leaving 14 bases of the junction unmatched. Germline V gene data show CDR1 as LGHNA and CDR2 as YNFKEQ. CDR3 bases: TGTGCCAGCAGCCCCCTTCACGGGAGGGCCGGTGGTGAGCAGTTCTTC. Amino acids: CASSPLHGRAGGEQFF.

This clonotype was found many times. J is TRBJ1-1 and V is TRBV29-1, with a tentative D call TRBD1 (5 bases). This CDR3 spans 14 amino acids. Trimming removed 1 base at V and 4 bases at J, with 13 bases between. CDR1 and CDR2 (germline): SQVTM, ANQGSEA. CDR3 amino acids: CSVEGPTGSTEAFF. The CDR3, as DNA: TGCAGCGTTGAAGGGCCCACAGGTAGCACTGAAGCTTTCTTT.

This clonotype was seen repeatedly, ten times or more. The rearrangement joins TRBV20-1 to TRBJ2-7; TRBD2 is a possible D gene (5 bases). This CDR3 contains 14 residues. V was pared by 2 bases and J by 2 bases, with 13 bases between. Germline V CDR1 and CDR2: DFQATT, SNEGSKA (reference sequence). DNA for the CDR3: TGCAGTGCTAGAAAGGGCGGAGGCACCTACGAGCAGTACTTC. Translating gives CSARKGGGTYEQYF.

There are many counts of this clonotype. J is TRBJ2-2 and V is TRBV23-1; the D gene could be TRBD1 or TRBD2 (6 bases each). TRBV23-1 is filed as an ORF, its function uncertain. Trimming removed 6 bases from V and 4 bases from J, with 12 bases in between. The CDR3 runs 14 residues. CDR3 in DNA: TGCGCCAGCAGGTTAAGGGGGGCCACCGGGGAGCTGTTTTTT. Translation gives CASRLRGATGELFF.

The V and J genes are TRBV13 and TRBJ2-5, with D tentatively TRBD2 (5 bases). The CDR3 extends over 14 amino acids. The V end lost 4 bases, the J end lost 2 bases, and 11 bases lay between the germline ends. Germline V CDR1 and CDR2: PRHDT, FYEKMQ (reference sequence). The CDR3 bases are TGTGCCAGCAGCTGGCCGGGGAAACAAGAGACCCAGTACTTC. It codes for CASSWPGKQETQYF.

At least ten counts were recorded for this clonotype. The rearrangement uses TRBV7-9 and TRBJ1-5; the D gene is possibly TRBD1 (5 bases). The ends were cut back, 0 bases at V and 3 bases at J, with 9 bases in the middle. Germline CDR1 reads SEHNR; CDR2 reads FQNEAQ (reference sequence). This CDR3 has 15 residues. DNA for the CDR3: TGTGCCAGCAGCTTAGCGGGGCAAGACAATCAGCCCCAGCATTTT. It translates to CASSLAGQDNQPQHF. Supplemented by reference TRBV7-9 and TRBJ1-5, the full variable domain reads DTGVSQNPRHKITKRGQNVTFRCDPISEHNRLYWYRQTLGQGPEFLTYFQNEAQLEKSRLLSDRFSAERPKGSFSTLEIQRTEQGDSAMYLCASSLAGQDNQPQHFGDGTRLSIL.

This clonotype was found many times. V usage is TRBV6-5 and J usage is TRBJ2-7; TRBD1 is a possible D gene (6 bases). This CDR3 is 14 amino acids long. The V gene lost 2 bases and the J gene lost 1 base, with 9 bases spanning the gap. Per the germline V gene, CDR1 is MNHEY and CDR2 is SVGAGI. The CDR3 region is CASSYKGVSYEQYF. In DNA, the CDR3 is TGTGCCAGCAGTTACAAGGGGGTATCCTACGAGCAGTACTTC.

This clonotype has ten or more counts. The DNA for the CDR3 is TGCGCCAGCAGCCAAGCGGGGGGGAACACTGAAGCTTTCTTT. Residues: CASSQAGGNTEAFF. This chain joins TRBV4-3 and TRBJ1-1; a possible D gene is TRBD1 (5 bases). Germline assignment: CDR1 LGHNA and CDR2 YSLEER. V was cut by 1 base and J by 1 base, with 7 bases left in between. The CDR3 has 14 residues.

This clonotype was seen ten or more times. This sequence joins TRBV6-1 and TRBJ1-5; the D gene is possibly TRBD1 (6 bases). From germline, CDR1 is MNHNS and CDR2 SASEGT. The length of the CDR3 is 14 residues. V gave up 3 bases and J gave up 3 bases, with 9 bases separating them. The CDR3 DNA reads TGTGCCAGCAGTGAGGCAGGGGACAATCAGCCCCAGCATTTT. It translates to CASSEAGDNQPQHF.

As DNA, the CDR3 is TGTGCCAGCAGTTCACAGGGGGCGATCGCCGGGGAGCTGTTTTTT. The encoded protein is CASSSQGAIAGELFF. The chain links TRBV27 to TRBJ2-2; 9 bases agree with TRBD1. Germline-derived CDR1 and CDR2 are MNHEY and SMNVEV (reference sequence). Trimming cost V 4 bases and J 6 bases; bases outside gene matches: 6. The CDR3 extends over 15 amino acids.

By sample share, this clonotype is medium-sized. V gene TRBV20-1 combines with J gene TRBJ1-1; tentative D call: TRBD1 (6 bases). V lost 4 bases to trimming and J lost 0 bases, with 12 bases between them. Germline V gene lookup returns CDR1 DFQATT and CDR2 SNEGSKA (reference sequence). The CDR3 contains 14 residues. CDR3 amino acids: CSANREAMNTEAFF. CDR3 coding DNA: TGCAGTGCTAACAGGGAGGCGATGAACACTGAAGCTTTCTTT.

This clonotype was detected many times. The V and J genes are TRBV19 and TRBJ1-1; D gene ambiguous. There are 14 residues in the CDR3. The V and J ends lost 7 bases and 1 base respectively, with 13 bases between them. CDR1 is LNHDA, CDR2 SQIVND, per germline (reference sequence). The CDR3 here is CASTKPIPNTEAFF. In nucleotides, the CDR3 is TGTGCCAGTACCAAACCCATACCGAACACTGAAGCTTTCTTT.

The gene calls are TRBV7-9 and TRBJ2-3; D gene uncertain. The CDR3 is made up of 16 amino acids. Trimming stripped 2 bases from V and 0 bases from J, with 12 bases between. CDR1 is SEHNR, CDR2 FQNEAQ, per germline (reference sequence). DNA for the CDR3: TGTGCCAGCAGCTTATATACTTTAACTAGCACAGATACGCAGTATTTT. Its translation: CASSLYTLTSTDTQYF.

This clonotype was picked up many times. The rearrangement links TRBV29-1 to TRBJ1-1, with 10 positions matching TRBD1. Germline V gene data show CDR1 as SQVTM and CDR2 as ANQGSEA. Germline trimming cut 6 bases from V and 7 bases from J; bases unmatched to any gene: 11. The CDR3 consists of 14 residues. CDR3 sequence reads: CSVVRDRGGDEAFF. DNA of the CDR3: TGCAGCGTCGTGAGGGACAGGGGAGGAGATGAAGCTTTCTTT.

This clonotype came up many times. CDR3 loop: CASSPGQGRFNTDTQYF. Here the CDR3 DNA reads TGCGCCAGCAGCCCAGGCCAGGGTCGGTTTAACACAGATACGCAGTATTTT. V is TRBV5-1 and J is TRBJ2-3; D is possibly TRBD1 (5 bases). Trimming pared 4 bases from V and 2 bases from J, leaving 20 bases between. Germline values: CDR1 SGHRS, CDR2 YFSETQ. CDR3 length: 17 amino acids.

This clonotype was seen at least ten times. This chain joins TRBV7-2 and TRBJ1-3, with 8 bases identical to TRBD1. This CDR3 is 15 amino acids long. The junction had 8 bases not matched to a gene; V was cut back by 2 bases and J by 8 bases. The V gene's germline CDR1 is SGHTA and CDR2 FQGNSA. The CDR3 DNA sequence: TGTGCCAGCAGCTTAAATCCAGGGGGCGTTGACACCATATATTTT. It translates to CASSLNPGGVDTIYF.

The sample holds a few counts of this clonotype. This chain uses TRBV5-4 with TRBJ2-1; 7 bases align to TRBD1. J was trimmed by 4 bases and V by 4 bases; bases with no gene match: 8. Germline V CDR1 and CDR2: SGHNT, YYREEE (reference sequence). This CDR3 has 15 residues. CDR3 bases: TGTGCCAGCAGCCCCGGGACAGACTATTACAATGAGCAGTTCTTC. Encoded protein: CASSPGTDYYNEQFF.

The gene calls are TRBV10-1 and TRBJ1-5; D perhaps matches TRBD1 (5 bases). The germline V and J ends were trimmed by 2 bases and 6 bases, with 8 bases remaining between them. The CDR3 contains 13 residues. The germline CDR1 and CDR2 sequences are WNHNN and SYGVQD (reference sequence). The CDR3 sequence is CASSEAGGQPQHF. DNA of the CDR3: TGCGCCAGCAGTGAGGCCGGGGGTCAGCCCCAGCATTTT.

The V and J genes are TRBV6-6 and TRBJ2-3, with TRBD1 identical over 7 bases. In germline, CDR1 is MNHNY, CDR2 SVGAGI (reference sequence). The trim removed 2 bases at V and 2 bases at J, leaving 10 bases unmatched. This CDR3 region has 17 residues. CDR3 nucleotides: TGTGCCAGCAGTTACAGACGTTTACAGGGGCCCACAGATACGCAGTATTTT. It encodes CASSYRRLQGPTDTQYF.

This clonotype was seen only a few times. The chain is built from TRBV5-1 and TRBJ2-7; 7 bases are a match to TRBD1. CDR1 is SGHRS, CDR2 YFSETQ, per germline. This CDR3 has 13 residues. V trimming: 4 bases; J trimming: 3 bases; junction bases outside the gene matches: 4. CDR3 loop: CASSQGQNYEQYF. For the CDR3, the DNA is TGCGCCAGCAGCCAGGGACAGAACTACGAGCAGTACTTC.

This clonotype was detected ten times or more. The CDR3: CVSFGNYGYTF. CDR3 DNA: TGTGTTTCATTCGGGAACTATGGCTACACCTTC. The chain links TRBV28 to TRBJ1-2; D ambiguous. CDR1 is MDHEN and CDR2 is SYDVKM in the germline V gene. This CDR3 is 11 amino acids long.